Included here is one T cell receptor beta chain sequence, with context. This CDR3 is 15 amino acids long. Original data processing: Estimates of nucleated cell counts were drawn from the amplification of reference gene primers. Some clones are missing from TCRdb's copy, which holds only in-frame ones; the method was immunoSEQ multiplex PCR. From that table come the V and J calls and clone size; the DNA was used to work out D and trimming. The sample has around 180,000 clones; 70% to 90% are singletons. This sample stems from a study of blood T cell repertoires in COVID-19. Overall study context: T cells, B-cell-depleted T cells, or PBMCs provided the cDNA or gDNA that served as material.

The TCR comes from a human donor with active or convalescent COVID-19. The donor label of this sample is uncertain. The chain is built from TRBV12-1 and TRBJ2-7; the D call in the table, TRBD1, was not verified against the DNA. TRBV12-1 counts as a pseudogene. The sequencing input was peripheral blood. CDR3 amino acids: CASSSRQGRDYEQYF. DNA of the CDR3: TGTGCCAGCAGCTCTCGACAGGGGAGGGACTACGAGCAGTACTTC.